Listed here is a single T cell receptor beta chain. The sample comes from a study of CD8 T cells in Susac syndrome. An amount of RNA that ranged from roughly 0.45 to 1 ug was reverse transcribed with random hexamers. TCRdb reprocessed the immunoSEQ multiplex PCR reads with MiXCR, giving one entry per CDR3 protein. The sample contains about 150,000 distinct CDR3 sequences, just under 95% of which appear only once. The specimen was CD8+ T cells from PBMCs. The sequence came from a human donor with multiple sclerosis.

For the CDR3, the DNA is TGTGCCAGCACCCGGACAGGGGACATTTTCCGTAGAGGCTACACCTTC. It yields the protein CASTRTGDIFRRGYTF. The chain joins TRBV12-3 or TRBV12-4 to TRBJ1-2; 9 bases line up with TRBD1. V was pared by 7 bases and J by 8 bases, with 17 bases of the junction left unmatched. CDR3 length: 16 amino acids.